The sequence of this T cell receptor (beta chain) was determined in a study of response to subunit inactivated influenza vaccine. Study observations and caveats: The authors suggested that few new T cells are recruited per seasonal influenza vaccination.

On this clonotype itself: What it binds is unknown.

In germline, CDR1 is DFQATT, CDR2 SNEGSKA (reference sequence). V lost 0 bases to trimming and J lost 6 bases; unmatched junction nucleotides: 8. The CDR3 has 16 residues. TCRdb reanalysed the RT-PCR reads using MiXCR and keeps one entry per CDR3 protein. The sample yields 700,000 to 800,000 distinct CDR3 sequences, 18% seen once. The chain combines TRBV20-1 with TRBJ2-3; 11 nucleotides line up with TRBD2. The sample consisted of PBMCs from blood, taken 5 to 6 days after vaccination. The TCR originated in a man aged 45-65 years who received an inactivated influenza vaccine. CDR3 loop: CSARDGASGRTDTQYF. The CDR3 nucleotides read TGCAGTGCTAGAGATGGGGCTAGCGGGAGGACCGATACGCAGTATTTT.